Ten or more counts support the clone carrying this T cell receptor (beta chain). The source of the sample is a study of T cells in Graves' hyperthyroidism and ophthalmopathy. There are 16 residues in the CDR3. Trimming removed 4 bases from V and 2 bases from J; junction bases left unmatched: 8. Germline V gene sequence: CDR1 SGHDT, CDR2 YYEEEE. Amplification of TCR beta CDR3 regions was performed using RNA transcripts as template. The HTBI primer set drove a first-round RT-PCR of the TCR CDR3. TCRdb re-analysed the multiplex PCR reads in MiXCR, keeping a single row per CDR3 protein. The repertoire has under 800,000 distinct CDR3 sequences, roughly 15% of them found once; the top ten carry roughly 10%. Graves' hyperthyroidism qualified as stable when ophthalmopathy did not progress within 18 months.

This receptor was identified in a woman in her late teens or twenties with Graves' hyperthyroidism. V usage is TRBV5-6 and J usage is TRBJ2-3, with 9 bases fitting TRBD2. Sequencing was carried out using blood. CDR3 protein: CASSIPGTSFTDTQYF. The CDR3 DNA sequence: TGTGCCAGCAGCATCCCCGGGACTAGCTTCACAGATACGCAGTATTTT.